This T cell receptor beta chain was sequenced during a study of T cell repertoires in cytomegalovirus infection. Overall study context: Indications of both CMV infection and matching HLA type were provided by public TCR beta signatures.

TCRdb re-analysed the reads in MiXCR, keeping a single row per CDR3 protein. The data contain roughly 920,000 distinct CDR3 sequences, roughly 31% of them seen just once; the ten biggest clones take up around 15%. A note on this clonotype: What it binds is unknown.

General study findings and limits: Predominance within the ex vivo response was attributable to HLA-C-restricted CMV-specific TCR beta clonotypes. Identification of carriers of CMV plus the relevant HLA was achieved through cumulative public TCR beta family frequency.

The sequence was collected from a human donor in good health (CMV status not recorded). Some clones in this sample may be carry-over from other donors' samples. The sequencing here drew on cultured CD8+ T cells from PBMCs, taken from culture after CMV antigen stimulation.

In DNA form, the CDR3 reads TGTGCCAGTAGACCCCGCACCTACAATGAGCAGTTCTTC. This encodes CASRPRTYNEQFF. The V and J genes are TRBV19 and TRBJ2-1; D gene unclear. V dropped 6 bases and J dropped 2 bases, with 8 bases sitting between them. Germline lookup yields CDR1 LNHDA and CDR2 SQIVND (reference sequence). CDR3 length: 13 amino acids.